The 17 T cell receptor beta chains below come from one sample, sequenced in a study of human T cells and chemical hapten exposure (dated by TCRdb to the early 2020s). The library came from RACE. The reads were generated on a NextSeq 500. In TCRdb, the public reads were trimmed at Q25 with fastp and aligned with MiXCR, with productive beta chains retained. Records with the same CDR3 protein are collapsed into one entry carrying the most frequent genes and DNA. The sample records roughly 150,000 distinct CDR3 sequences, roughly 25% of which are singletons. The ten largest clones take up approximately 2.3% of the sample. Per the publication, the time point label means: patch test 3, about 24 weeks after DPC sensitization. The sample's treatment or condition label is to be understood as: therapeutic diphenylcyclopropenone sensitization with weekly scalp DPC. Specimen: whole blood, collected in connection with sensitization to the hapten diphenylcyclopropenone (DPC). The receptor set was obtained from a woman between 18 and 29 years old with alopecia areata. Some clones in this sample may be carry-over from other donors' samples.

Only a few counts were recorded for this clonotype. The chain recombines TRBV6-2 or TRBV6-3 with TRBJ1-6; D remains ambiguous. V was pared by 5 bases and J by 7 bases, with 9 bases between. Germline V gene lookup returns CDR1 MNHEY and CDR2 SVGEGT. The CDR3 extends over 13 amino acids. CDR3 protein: CASSGLGNSPLHF. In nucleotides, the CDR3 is TGTGCCAGCAGTGGGCTCGGGAATTCACCCCTCCACTTT.

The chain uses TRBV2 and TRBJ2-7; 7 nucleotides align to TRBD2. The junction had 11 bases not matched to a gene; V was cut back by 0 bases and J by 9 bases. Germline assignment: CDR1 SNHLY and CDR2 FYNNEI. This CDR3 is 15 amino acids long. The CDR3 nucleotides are TGTGCCAGCAGTGAAGCTGGGCCAGGGAGGGCATGGCAGTACTTC. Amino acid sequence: CASSEAGPGRAWQYF.

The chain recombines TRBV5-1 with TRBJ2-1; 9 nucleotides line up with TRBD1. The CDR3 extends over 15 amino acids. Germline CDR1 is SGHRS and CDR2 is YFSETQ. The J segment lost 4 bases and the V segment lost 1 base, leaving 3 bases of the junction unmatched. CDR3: CASSLIQGAYNEQFF. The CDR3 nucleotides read TGCGCCAGCAGCTTGATACAGGGGGCTTACAATGAGCAGTTCTTC.

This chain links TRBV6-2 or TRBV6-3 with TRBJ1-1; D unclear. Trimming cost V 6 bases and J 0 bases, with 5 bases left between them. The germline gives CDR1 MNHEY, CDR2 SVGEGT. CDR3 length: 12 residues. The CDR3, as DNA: TGTGCCAGCAGGCGACTGAACACTGAAGCTTTCTTT. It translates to CASRRLNTEAFF.

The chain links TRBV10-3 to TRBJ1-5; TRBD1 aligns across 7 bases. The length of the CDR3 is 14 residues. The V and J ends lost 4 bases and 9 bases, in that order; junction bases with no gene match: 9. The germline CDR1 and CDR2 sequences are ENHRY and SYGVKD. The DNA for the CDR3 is TGTGCCATCAGTGCACAGGGGACAGATCGGCCCCAGCATTTT. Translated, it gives CAISAQGTDRPQHF.

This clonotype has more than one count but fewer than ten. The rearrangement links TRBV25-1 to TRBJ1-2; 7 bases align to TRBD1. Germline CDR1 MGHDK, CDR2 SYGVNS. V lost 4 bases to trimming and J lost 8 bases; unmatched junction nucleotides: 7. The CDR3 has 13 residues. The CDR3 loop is CASSGQTGSGYTF. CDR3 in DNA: TGTGCCAGCAGTGGCCAGACAGGGAGCGGCTACACCTTC.

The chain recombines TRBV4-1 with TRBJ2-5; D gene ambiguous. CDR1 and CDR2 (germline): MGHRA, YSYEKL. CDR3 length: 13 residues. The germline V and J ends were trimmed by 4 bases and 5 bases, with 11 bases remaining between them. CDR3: CASSPHMEETQYF. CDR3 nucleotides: TGCGCCAGCAGCCCCCATATGGAGGAGACCCAGTACTTC.

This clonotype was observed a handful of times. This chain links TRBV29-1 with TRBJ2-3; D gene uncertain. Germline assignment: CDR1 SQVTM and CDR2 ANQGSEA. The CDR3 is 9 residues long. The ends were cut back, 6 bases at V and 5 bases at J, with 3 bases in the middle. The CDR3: CSVGDTQYF. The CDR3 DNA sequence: TGCAGCGTCGGAGATACGCAGTATTTT.

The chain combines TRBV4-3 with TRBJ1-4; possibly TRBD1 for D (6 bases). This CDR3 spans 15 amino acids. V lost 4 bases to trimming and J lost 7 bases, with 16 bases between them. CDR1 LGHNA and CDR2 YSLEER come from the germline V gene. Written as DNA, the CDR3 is TGCGCCAGCAGCCCAGGAGGAGGACAGCTTGAAAAACTGTTTTTT. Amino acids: CASSPGGGQLEKLFF.

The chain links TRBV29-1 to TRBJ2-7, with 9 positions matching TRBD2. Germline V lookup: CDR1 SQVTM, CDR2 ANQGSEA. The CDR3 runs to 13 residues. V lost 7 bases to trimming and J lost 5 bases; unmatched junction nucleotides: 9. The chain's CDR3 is CSGAASGIDEQYF. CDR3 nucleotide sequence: TGCAGCGGTGCAGCTAGCGGGATAGACGAGCAGTACTTC.

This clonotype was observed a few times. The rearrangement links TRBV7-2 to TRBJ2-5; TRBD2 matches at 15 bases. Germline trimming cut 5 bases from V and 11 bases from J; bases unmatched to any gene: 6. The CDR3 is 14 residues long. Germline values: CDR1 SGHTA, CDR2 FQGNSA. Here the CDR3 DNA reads TGTGCCAGCAGCACGGGACTAGCGGGGGGTAATCAGTACTTC. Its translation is CASSTGLAGGNQYF. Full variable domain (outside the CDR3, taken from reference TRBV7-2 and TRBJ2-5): GAGVSQSPSNKVTEKGKDVELRCDPISGHTALYWYRQSLGQGLEFLIYFQGNSAPDKSGLPSDRFSAERTGGSVSTLTIQRTQQEDSAVYLCASSTGLAGGNQYFGPGTRLLVL.

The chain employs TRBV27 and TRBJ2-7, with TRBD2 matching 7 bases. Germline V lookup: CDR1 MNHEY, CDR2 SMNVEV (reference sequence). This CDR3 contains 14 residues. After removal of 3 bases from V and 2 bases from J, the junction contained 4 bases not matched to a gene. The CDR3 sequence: CASSFRGRAYEQYF. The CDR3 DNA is TGTGCCAGCAGTTTTCGAGGGAGGGCCTACGAGCAGTACTTC.

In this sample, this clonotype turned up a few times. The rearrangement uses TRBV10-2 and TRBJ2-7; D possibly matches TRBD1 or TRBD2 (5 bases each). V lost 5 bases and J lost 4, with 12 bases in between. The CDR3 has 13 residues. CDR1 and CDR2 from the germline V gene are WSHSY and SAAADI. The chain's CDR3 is CASSRGPKYEQYF. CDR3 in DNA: TGCGCCAGCAGTCGGGGCCCTAAGTACGAGCAGTACTTC.

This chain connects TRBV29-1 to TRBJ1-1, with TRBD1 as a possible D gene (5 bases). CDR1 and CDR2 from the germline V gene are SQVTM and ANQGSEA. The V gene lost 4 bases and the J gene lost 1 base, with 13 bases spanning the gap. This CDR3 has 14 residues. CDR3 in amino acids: CSVVRGGRNTEAFF. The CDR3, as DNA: TGCAGCGTTGTAAGGGGAGGGCGGAACACTGAAGCTTTCTTT.

For the CDR3, the DNA is TGCAGCGTTGTTGAGGGGACTGCTTCCTACAATGAGCAGTTCTTC. This translates into CSVVEGTASYNEQFF. This rearrangement joins TRBV29-1 to TRBJ2-1; tentatively, D is TRBD2 (6 bases). Looked up from germline, CDR1 is SQVTM and CDR2 is ANQGSEA. V lost 4 bases and J lost 1, with 14 bases in between. The CDR3 covers 15 residues.

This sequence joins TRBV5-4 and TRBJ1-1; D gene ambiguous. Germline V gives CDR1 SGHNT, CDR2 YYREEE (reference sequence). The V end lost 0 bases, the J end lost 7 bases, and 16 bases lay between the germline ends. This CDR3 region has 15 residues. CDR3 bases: TGTGCCAGCAGCTTGGAGGTCGGGAAACCCTATGAAGCTTTCTTT. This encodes CASSLEVGKPYEAFF.

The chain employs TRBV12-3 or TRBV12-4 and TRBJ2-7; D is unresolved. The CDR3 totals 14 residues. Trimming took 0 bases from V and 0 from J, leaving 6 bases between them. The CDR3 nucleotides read TGTGCCAGCAGTTTAGCTGCTTACTCCTACGAGCAGTACTTC. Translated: CASSLAAYSYEQYF.